Here is one T cell receptor beta chain with its context. Its antigen target is currently unknown. One base away there is no much larger clone; base qualities are not given. From the cysteine up to the phenylalanine, the CDR3 has a length of 12 residues. CDR3 DNA is the only sequence kept; it has 36 bases, read in frame from the first base. Between the V and J ends, shortened by 7 bases and 3 bases respectively, the junction contains 10 bases. Taken from the germline V gene, the CDR1 and CDR2 loops are SNHLY and FYNNEI. This specimen belongs to a study of shared clonotypes between healthy human individuals (dated by TCRdb to about 2020). For the study in its entirety: Three men and two women, aged 18 to 49 years, made up the cohort. Per donor, three plates each were used for CD4 naive and CD4 memory, two for CD8 naive, and one for CD8 memory. Blood TCR repertoires of five healthy adults were deeply sequenced to estimate repertoire size and the extent of clonotype sharing between individuals. To increase sequencing depth and limit assay-specific biases, TCR repertoire library preparation and sequencing were carried out by different laboratories using diverse techniques. Between about 0.94 and 10 billion PBMCs per donor were obtained by leukapheresis. What the work shows at the level of the full study, not this receptor alone: Even with the large sequencing depth, rarefaction of the sorted-subset datasets indicated that sequencing was incomplete. Sampling was restricted to blood, and TCR repertoires in tissues likely differ from the TCR repertoires found in blood. Pairwise subsampling led to the expectation that sequencing depth would affect the degree of clonotype sharing among donors. When several donors were compared, the shared fraction of clonotypes was around 5% for naive CD4, about 4% for naive CD8, roughly 2.5% for memory CD4, and under 0.5% for memory CD8. Compared with non-shared clonotypes, clonotypes shared by all four sorted-subset donors had higher generation probabilities. Naive subsets generally had larger estimated clonotype richness than memory subsets. The genetic and exposure-history diversity represented was limited by the small number of donors.

Using the deep immunoSEQ assay, multiplex PCR amplified TCR CDR3 regions from genomic DNA. Extracted genomic DNA from each cell subset was spread evenly across all wells of several immunoSEQ 96-well plates, with each plate serving as a replicate. For sorted subsets, each replicate PCR was loaded with roughly 200 ng genomic DNA, equivalent to some 31,000 T cell genomes. Purified libraries were measured with a Qubit 3.0 fluorometer, size-checked on a Bioanalyzer 2100, and measured again with the KAPA Library Quantification kit. A separate single-read 150-cycle Illumina NextSeq 550 flow cell was used to sequence each immunoSEQ 96-well plate. The original methods were these. Because the immunoSEQ output included only junctional sequences and no quality scores, the filtering could not be the same as the filtering used for full-length reads. Sequences were annotated with PyIR, a Python wrapper for IgBLAST v1.9, and V/J genes and CDR3 were assigned using IMGT germline references. Reads with weak V/J assignments (E-value above 1e-6), missing CDR3, stop codons, out-of-frame junctions, or ambiguous translated residues were removed. V3J clonotypes were defined by identical inferred V gene, J gene, and CDR3 amino acid sequence. The percentage overlap between two repertoires was calculated by dividing the number of shared unique clonotypes by the size of the smaller repertoire. RTK rarefaction, the Chao1 estimator, and Recon v2.1 estimates of unobserved clonotypes were used to assess repertoire richness. For all TCRbeta clonotypes obtained by the gDNA method from a few donors, generation probabilities were computed with OLGA. As stored in TCRdb, this immuneACCESS dataset retains in-frame rearrangements with V and J assigned. A fraction of the clones does not appear; measured against another copy, unresolved V genes explain less than half of the discrepancy, and the remainder lacks a known reason. V, J and clone size derive from that table, while D and trimming were established from the DNA sequence. The sample table shows over a million clones, and roughly 75% are seen once. 1.5% of the sample rests with the top ten.

The donors were healthy, HIV-negative adults who had no recently reported acute infections or vaccinations. All donors were Caucasian adults living in Nashville, Tennessee, USA. CD4+ T cells were enriched through magnetic negative selection, after which naive cells were positively selected on CD45RA and the remaining negative fraction served as the memory subset. After blood collection by leukapheresis, PBMCs were isolated using Ficoll-Histopaque density gradient centrifugation and then cryopreserved in the vapor phase of liquid nitrogen. Analytical flow cytometry was used to check the purity and quantity of each magnetically sorted T cell population. Each sorted fraction had its genomic DNA isolated and then quantified by UV absorbance on a Nanodrop 2000c.

The rearranged chain carries TRBV2 and TRBJ2-7, with the identity of the D gene unclear. The specimen was memory CD4+ T cells sorted from blood. The cell subset or site label on this specimen signifies: CD45RA-negative fraction. The receptor was derived from a man between 18 and 29 years old in good health. The DNA sequence follows: TGTGCCAGCACTCTGGACGGCTACGAGCAGTACTTC. This yields the protein CASTLDGYEQYF.